Detailed here is one TCR beta chain. This sample stems from a study of cytomegalovirus exposure and HLA in healthy donors. Primers included in the PCR were 60 Vbeta and 13 Jbeta primers. The method was immunoSEQ multiplex PCR; TCRdb's version includes in-frame clones alone and lacks a portion of them. Of roughly 120,000 clones in the sample, approximately 78% were seen once. This sequence originates from a woman aged 30 to 39 in good health and CMV-seronegative. The sequencing sample was made of PBMCs.

For the CDR3, the DNA is TGTGCCAGCAGTTTATCCTCAGGGGTCTTGAATCAGCCCCAGCATTTT. This gives the protein CASSLSSGVLNQPQHF. V gene TRBV27 combines with J gene TRBJ1-5, with D tentatively TRBD1 (6 bases). V was trimmed by 0 bases and J by 4 bases, leaving 13 bases between them. Germline lookup yields CDR1 MNHEY and CDR2 SMNVEV (reference sequence). The CDR3 is made up of 16 amino acids.